This TCR beta chain originates from a study of beta chain features in type 1 diabetes. This CDR3 has 13 residues. Trimming stripped 1 base from V and 7 bases from J, with 7 bases between. Germline CDR1 and CDR2: LNHNV and YYDKDF (reference sequence). cDNA synthesis used the whole RNA isolate, giving expressed TCRB sequences. TCRdb's table, derived via immunoSEQ multiplex PCR, lists solely in-frame clones and lacks some. The table lists under 500,000 clones, around 28% of them singletons. The TCR was taken from a man younger than 35 in good health. Sequenced: naive CD4+ T cells from blood. V and J are TRBV15 and TRBJ1-4, with D unresolved. The CDR3 sequence is CATSRAPVEKLFF. As DNA, the CDR3 is TGTGCCACCAGCAGAGCCCCTGTTGAAAAACTGTTTTTT.